This T cell receptor beta chain was retrieved from a study of shared clonotypes between healthy human individuals (dated by TCRdb to 2018 to 2021). Notes on the research overall: Three men and a couple of women, aged 18 to 49 years, made up the cohort. Leukapheresis yielded between about 0.85 and 9.5 billion PBMCs per donor. Blood TCR repertoires of 5 or 6 healthy adults were deeply sequenced to estimate repertoire size and the extent of clonotype sharing between individuals. For each donor, CD4 naive and CD4 memory were each run on three plates, CD8 naive on two plates, and CD8 memory on one plate. To increase sequencing depth and limit assay-specific biases, TCR repertoire library preparation and sequencing were carried out by different laboratories using diverse techniques.

Using the deep immunoSEQ assay, TCR CDR3 regions were amplified from genomic DNA by multiplex PCR. For each cell subset, the extracted genomic DNA was distributed evenly across all wells of several immunoSEQ 96-well plates, and each plate served as one replicate. For sorted subsets, about 200 ng genomic DNA, equal to tens of thousands of T cell genomes, was loaded into each replicate PCR. Purified libraries were quantified with a Qubit 3.0 fluorometer, sized on a Bioanalyzer 2100, and re-quantified with the KAPA Library Quantification kit. Each immunoSEQ 96-well plate was sequenced on its own single-read 150-cycle Illumina NextSeq 550 flow cell. The source study handled its data this way. The immunoSEQ output contained only junctional sequences without quality scores, so filtering could not match that applied to full-length reads. Sequences were annotated with PyIR, a Python wrapper for IgBLAST v1.9, and V/J genes and CDR3 were assigned using IMGT germline references. Reads were removed for weak V/J assignments (E-value above 1e-6), missing CDR3, stop codons, out-of-frame junctions, or ambiguous translated residues. V3J clonotypes were defined as sequences sharing an identical inferred V gene, J gene, and CDR3 amino acid sequence. Percentage overlap between repertoires was computed as shared unique clonotypes divided by the size of the smaller repertoire. Repertoire richness was assessed with RTK rarefaction, the Chao1 estimator, and Recon v2.1 estimates of unobserved clonotypes. OLGA was used to compute generation probabilities for all TCRbeta clonotypes that the gDNA method yielded from a few donors. TCRdb stores this immuneACCESS table with in-frame sequences only. Part of the clones is absent; in the studies checked, under half of the shortfall reflects unresolved V genes, and no reason is known for the rest. V and J calls and clone size are those listed in that table; D and trimming were worked out from the DNA. A total of approximately 1,000,000 clones appear in this sample, approximately 77% of them only once. The ten largest clones add up to roughly 0.82% of the sample.

The donors were healthy, HIV-negative adults with no recently reported acute infections or vaccinations. Every donor was a Caucasian adult living in Nashville, Tennessee, USA. CD4+ T cells were enriched through magnetic negative selection, after which naive cells were positively selected on CD45RA and the remaining negative fraction served as the memory subset. After blood collection by leukapheresis, PBMCs were isolated using Ficoll-Histopaque density gradient centrifugation and then cryopreserved in the vapor phase of liquid nitrogen. Analytical flow cytometry was used to check the purity and quantity of each magnetically sorted T cell population. Genomic DNA was isolated from each sorted fraction and quantified by UV absorbance on a Nanodrop 2000c. In regard to this clone: Its specific antigen is unknown. No base quality values were provided; no much bigger clone lies one nucleotide off. The sample contains more than one DNA sequence encoding this CDR3.

The study at large found these results: Larger estimated clonotype richness was generally found for naive subsets than for memory subsets. Sharing across four donors was observed for around 5% of naive CD4, less than 4% of naive CD8, 2% to 2.5% of memory CD4, and around 0.44% of memory CD8 clonotypes. Sampling was limited to blood, and TCR repertoires in tissue likely differ from TCR repertoires in blood. Higher generation probabilities were observed for clonotypes shared by all four sorted-subset donors than for non-shared clonotypes. Because the study included only a small number of donors, the genetic and exposure-history diversity represented was limited. Even with the large sequencing depth, rarefaction of the sorted-subset datasets indicated that sequencing was incomplete. Pairwise subsampling led to the expectation that sequencing depth would affect the degree of clonotype sharing among donors.

This TCR came from a man aged 18 to 30 in good health. Some clones in this sample may be carry-over from other donors' samples. Specimen: memory CD4+ T cells from PBMCs. Read against the paper, the sample's cell subset or site label means: CD45RA-negative fraction.

The DNA sequence reads TGTGCCAGCTCTCGCCAAGAGACCCAGTACTTC. This translates into CASSRQETQYF. Rearrangement joined TRBV18 to TRBJ2-5, with the D gene not confidently named. The CDR3 covers 11 residues, taking in both the cysteine and the phenylalanine. Just the 33-base CDR3 DNA is kept, in frame starting at base 1. V loses 6 bases, J loses 1 base, and the germline ends lie 3 bases apart. CDR1 and CDR2 were assigned from the germline V gene as KGHSH and LQKENI.